The sequence of this T cell receptor beta chain was determined in a study of T cells after posttransplantation cyclophosphamide. The V gene's germline CDR1 is LGHNA and CDR2 YSLEER. V shed 0 bases and J 9 bases; nucleotides not matched to a gene: 5. The CDR3 contains 14 residues. Here immunoSEQ multiplex PCR was the method, and the copy in TCRdb shows in-frame clones only, minus some. The data show roughly 70,000 clones, 85% to 95% seen once. The sequence was obtained from a woman aged 30 to 39 in good health and a related stem cell transplant donor. The chain recombines TRBV4-3 with TRBJ1-5, with TRBD1 matching over 7 bases. Material for sequencing was PBMCs. The CDR3: CASSQDPGGRPQHF. The DNA for the CDR3 is TGCGCCAGCAGCCAAGATCCAGGGGGGAGGCCCCAGCATTTT.